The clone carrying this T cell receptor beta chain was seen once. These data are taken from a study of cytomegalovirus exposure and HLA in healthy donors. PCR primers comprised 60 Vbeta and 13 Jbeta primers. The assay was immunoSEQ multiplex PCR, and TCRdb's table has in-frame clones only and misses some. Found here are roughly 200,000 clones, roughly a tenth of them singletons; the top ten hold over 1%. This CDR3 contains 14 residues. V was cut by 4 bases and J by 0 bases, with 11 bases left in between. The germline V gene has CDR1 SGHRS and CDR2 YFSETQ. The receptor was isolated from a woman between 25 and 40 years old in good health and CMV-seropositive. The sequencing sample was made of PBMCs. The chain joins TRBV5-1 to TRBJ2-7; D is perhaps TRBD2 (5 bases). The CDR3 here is CASSGGGSSYEQYF. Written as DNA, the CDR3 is TGCGCCAGCAGCGGAGGCGGCAGCTCCTACGAGCAGTACTTC. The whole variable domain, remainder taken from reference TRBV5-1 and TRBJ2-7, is KAGVTQTPRYLIKTRGQQVTLSCSPISGHRSVSWYQQTPGQGLQFLFEYFSETQRNKGNFPGRFSGRQFSNSRSEMNVSTLELGDSALYLCASSGGGSSYEQYFGPGTRLTVT.